This paragraph covers one TCR beta chain sequence. This sample was included in a study of shared clonotypes between healthy human individuals. Study overall: Per donor, three plates held CD4 naive cells, three held CD4 memory, two held CD8 naive and one held CD8 memory.

CD8 cells regarded as naive lacked CD45RO, were positively chosen for CCR7, and omitted terminally differentiated effector memory CD45RA+ cells. Germline V gene lookup returns CDR1 MNHEY and CDR2 SMNVEV (reference sequence). This CDR3 comprises 15 residues. Trimming took 5 bases from V and 1 from J; bases not matched to a gene: 5. Profiled with immunoSEQ multiplex PCR; TCRdb holds only in-frame clones, not every one. This sample has millions of clones; over 85% occur once, and the top ten carry more than 0.95%. This TCR was sampled from a man aged 18 to 29 in good health. This chain uses TRBV27 with TRBJ2-7, with 10 positions matching TRBD1. The sequenced sample was naive CD8+ T cells sorted from blood. CDR3 residues: CASSGGTGASYEQYF. The CDR3 nucleotides are TGTGCCAGCAGTGGCGGGACAGGGGCATCCTACGAGCAGTACTTC.